This is a list of T cell receptor beta chains from one sample in a study of blood T cells in healthy people across ages. One entry per CDR3 protein, called by TCRdb with MiXCR from the 5' RACE reads. Among about 1.4 million distinct CDR3 sequences listed, approximately 59% were seen once. Sequenced sample: blood. The receptors were gathered from a man aged 18 to 29 in good health. CDR3s include the opening cysteine and the closing phenylalanine or tryptophan. A D gene is named only where the DNA matches it firmly. Size is omitted from some rows. Given values are once, few, many or a class for expanded clones.

TRBV6-2/TRBV6-3	TRBJ2-2	NA	TRBD1	16	CASSNRQGTYTGELFF	TGTGCCAGCAGTAACCGACAGGGAACTTACACCGGGGAGTTGTTTTTT
TRBV10-2	TRBJ2-2	NA	TRBD2	17	CASSTRLAELNTGELFF	TGCGCCAGCTCAACTAGACTAGCGGAACTGAACACCGGGGAGCTGTTTTTT
TRBV20-1	TRBJ2-1	NA	NA	12	CSARSSSHEQFF	TGCAGTGCTAGATCCTCTAGCCATGAGCAGTTCTTC
TRBV3-1	TRBJ1-2	NA	NA	14	CVSSQETRVDGYTF	TGTGTCAGCAGCCAAGAGACCAGGGTTGATGGCTACACCTTC
TRBV27	TRBJ2-7	NA	NA	15	CASSLTGWGTYEQYF	TGTGCCAGCAGTTTGACCGGATGGGGGACCTACGAGCAGTACTTC
TRBV7-6	TRBJ2-1	NA	NA	15	CASTANRGFINEQFF	TGTGCCAGCACCGCAAACCGGGGGTTTATCAATGAGCAGTTCTTC
TRBV6-6	TRBJ1-6	few	NA	13	CASTNQRNSPLHF	TGTGCCAGTACCAATCAGCGGAATTCACCCCTCCACTTT
TRBV25-1	TRBJ2-5	NA	NA	12	CASSEFRDEQYF	TGTGCCAGCAGTGAATTTAGGGATGAGCAGTACTTC
TRBV6-2/TRBV6-3	TRBJ2-7	few	NA	15	CASSYPRDTTYEQYF	TGTGCCAGCAGTTACCCCCGGGACACTACCTACGAGCAGTACTTC
TRBV2	TRBJ1-5	NA	NA	13	CASRREGNQPQHF	TGTGCCAGCAGGAGGGAAGGCAATCAGCCCCAGCATTTT
TRBV12-3/TRBV12-4	TRBJ2-3	NA	NA	14	CASSNMAYTDTQYF	TGTGCCAGCAGTAACATGGCTTACACAGATACGCAGTATTTT
TRBV12-3/TRBV12-4	TRBJ2-4	once	TRBD2	14	CASSGTSGSYIQYF	TGTGCCAGCAGCGGGACTAGCGGGAGTTACATTCAGTACTTC
TRBV29-1	TRBJ2-1	NA	NA	22	CSANRGDTAGSFLQSSYNEQFF	TGCAGCGCCAACAGGGGCGATACAGCGGGATCATTTTTACAGTCCTCCTACAATGAGCAGTTCTTC
TRBV25-1	TRBJ2-7	NA	NA	17	CASSEYPAGQSAYEQYF	TGTGCCAGCAGTGAATATCCGGCGGGGCAATCGGCCTACGAGCAGTACTTC
TRBV20-1	TRBJ2-5	few	NA	13	CSARENREETQYF	TGCAGTGCTAGAGAGAACAGAGAAGAGACCCAGTACTTC
TRBV12-3/TRBV12-4	TRBJ2-3	NA	NA	16	CASSLPSVGLTDTQYF	TGTGCCAGCAGTTTACCATCGGTAGGGCTAACAGATACGCAGTATTTT
TRBV4-3	TRBJ2-2	NA	NA	14	CASSLTADTGELFF	TGCGCCAGCAGCCTTACCGCAGACACCGGGGAGCTGTTTTTT
TRBV7-9	TRBJ2-1	NA	TRBD2	16	CASSVAGAEKHNEQFF	TGTGCCAGCAGCGTAGCGGGAGCGGAAAAACACAATGAGCAGTTCTTC
TRBV9	TRBJ1-1	NA	NA	17	CASSVGGTGRGDTEAFF	TGTGCCAGCAGCGTAGGGGGGACGGGACGAGGGGACACTGAAGCTTTCTTT
TRBV5-1	TRBJ2-3	NA	NA	15	CASSSEGGQKDTQYF	TGCGCCAGCAGCTCCGAGGGGGGACAAAAAGATACGCAGTATTTT
TRBV7-9	TRBJ1-2	NA	NA	12	CASTRGLYGYTF	TGTGCCAGCACCCGTGGCCTCTATGGCTACACCTTC
TRBV29-1	TRBJ2-2	NA	NA	13	CSARGLTVGELFF	TGCAGCGCCCGGGGACTTACGGTCGGGGAGCTGTTTTTT
TRBV7-9	TRBJ1-2	NA	NA	12	CAIIGEEYGYTF	TGTGCCATTATCGGGGAAGAATATGGCTACACCTTC
TRBV7-9	TRBJ2-7	NA	NA	20	CASSLKSKDSEGPTPYEQYF	TGTGCCAGCAGCTTAAAAAGCAAGGACAGCGAGGGCCCGACCCCCTACGAGCAGTACTTC
TRBV2	TRBJ2-3	NA	NA	13	CASSGQFEDTQYF	TGTGCCAGCAGTGGACAGTTTGAGGATACGCAGTATTTT
TRBV27	TRBJ2-1	few	TRBD1	13	CASQGVTYNEQFF	TGTGCCAGCCAGGGGGTAACCTACAATGAGCAGTTCTTC
TRBV20-1	TRBJ2-1	NA	NA	13	CSARAWTAVEQFF	TGCAGTGCTAGAGCGTGGACAGCGGTTGAGCAGTTCTTC
TRBV6-5	TRBJ1-1	NA	NA	15	CASSYSYRGNTEAFF	TGTGCCAGCAGTTACTCATATCGGGGGAACACTGAAGCTTTCTTT
TRBV20-1	TRBJ2-7	few	TRBD1	14	CSARPLGQGDEQYF	TGCAGTGCTAGGCCCCTAGGACAGGGGGACGAGCAGTACTTC
TRBV20-1	TRBJ2-1	NA	TRBD2	17	CSASLADSGSTYNEQFF	TGCAGTGCTAGCCTGGCGGATAGCGGGAGTACTTACAATGAGCAGTTCTTC
TRBV13	TRBJ2-3	NA	NA	14	CASRAWGAADTQYF	TGTGCCAGTCGAGCGTGGGGGGCGGCAGATACGCAGTATTTT
TRBV7-2	TRBJ2-4	NA	TRBD1	13	CASSDRDENIQYF	TGTGCCAGCAGCGACAGGGACGAAAACATTCAGTACTTC
TRBV20-1	TRBJ2-5	NA	NA	14	CSASVGRDQETQYF	TGCAGTGCTAGTGTGGGCCGGGACCAAGAGACCCAGTACTTC
TRBV10-3	TRBJ1-1	NA	NA	11	CAISDGTEAFF	TGTGCCATCAGTGACGGCACTGAAGCTTTCTTT
TRBV29-1	TRBJ2-6	many	NA	13	CSVQGSGANVLTF	TGCAGCGTTCAGGGTTCCGGGGCCAACGTCCTGACTTTC
TRBV12-3/TRBV12-4	TRBJ2-1	NA	NA	16	CASSELRVLNYNEQFF	TGTGCCAGCAGTGAATTGCGGGTCCTGAACTACAATGAGCAGTTCTTC
TRBV18	TRBJ2-7	NA	NA	16	CASSPVPALWNYEQYF	TGTGCCAGCTCACCGGTCCCAGCGCTGTGGAACTACGAGCAGTACTTC
TRBV7-6	TRBJ2-7	NA	TRBD2	14	CASSLAAGPTEQYF	TGTGCCAGCAGCTTAGCAGCGGGGCCGACCGAGCAGTACTTC
TRBV6-1	TRBJ2-1	NA	NA	18	CASSEALFRAGRTNEQFF	TGTGCCAGCAGTGAAGCCCTTTTTCGGGCTGGCAGGACAAATGAGCAGTTCTTC
TRBV20-1	TRBJ2-7	NA	NA	12	CSARADGDEQYF	TGCAGTGCTAGAGCTGATGGTGACGAGCAGTACTTC